What follows are 21 T cell receptor beta chains derived from one specimen sequenced in a study of cytomegalovirus exposure and HLA in healthy donors. The PCR had 60 Vbeta and 13 Jbeta primers. TCRdb keeps only in-frame clones here, not all; method: immunoSEQ multiplex PCR. Of more than 70,000 clones listed, roughly 80% are singletons. The source material was PBMCs. The receptors derive from a boy aged 10-17 years in good health and CMV-seronegative.

The rearrangement joins TRBV19 to TRBJ2-1; D unresolved. The CDR3 has 13 amino acids. With 4 bases removed from V and 6 bases from J, the gap between germline ends came to 10 bases. Germline CDR1 LNHDA, CDR2 SQIVND (reference sequence). The CDR3 spells CASSTTLGNEQFF. CDR3 coding DNA: TGTGCCAGTAGTACGACTCTGGGCAATGAGCAGTTCTTC. Based on the CDR3 plus reference TRBV19 and TRBJ2-1, the full variable domain is DGGITQSPKYLFRKEGQNVTLSCEQNLNHDAMYWYRQDPGQGLRLIYYSQIVNDFQKGDIAEGYSVSREKKESFPLTVTSAQKNPTAFYLCASSTTLGNEQFFGPGTRLTVL.

The chain links TRBV19 to TRBJ1-1; no clear D. The CDR3 runs 12 residues. The germline gives CDR1 LNHDA, CDR2 SQIVND (reference sequence). V was pared by 3 bases and J by 4 bases, with 6 bases between. The CDR3 nucleotides are TGTGCCAGTAGTATTGGACTCACTGAAGCTTTCTTT. This sequence encodes CASSIGLTEAFF.

The rearrangement uses TRBV5-6 and TRBJ2-7, with D perhaps TRBD1 (5 bases). The CDR3 loop spans 14 amino acids. V lost 1 base and J lost 5, with 13 bases in between. Germline CDR1 SGHDT, CDR2 YYEEEE. This CDR3 reads CASSLQGSGDEQYF. The CDR3 DNA sequence: TGTGCCAGCAGCTTGCAGGGATCGGGCGACGAGCAGTACTTC.

The rearrangement joins TRBV19 to TRBJ2-5, with D unresolved. V lost 7 bases and J lost 4, with 13 bases in between. The CDR3 is 13 amino acids. Germline CDR1 LNHDA, CDR2 SQIVND (reference sequence). CDR3 residues: CASTPRTGETQYF. The CDR3 DNA follows: TGTGCCAGTACTCCTAGAACGGGAGAGACCCAGTACTTC. The variable domain in full, with the rest retrieved from reference TRBV19 and TRBJ2-5, is DGGITQSPKYLFRKEGQNVTLSCEQNLNHDAMYWYRQDPGQGLRLIYYSQIVNDFQKGDIAEGYSVSREKKESFPLTVTSAQKNPTAFYLCASTPRTGETQYFGPGTRLLVL.

V is TRBV13 and J is TRBJ2-4; tentative D call: TRBD1 (6 bases). CDR1 and CDR2 from the germline V gene are PRHDT and FYEKMQ (reference sequence). This CDR3 spans 17 amino acids. The V and J ends lost 0 bases and 1 base respectively, with 13 bases between them. This CDR3 reads CASSLGNRAGAKNIQYF. As DNA, the CDR3 is TGTGCCAGCAGCTTAGGAAACAGGGCTGGGGCCAAAAACATTCAGTACTTC.

CDR3 protein: CASSEGDRGYNEQFF. The DNA for the CDR3 is TGTGCCAGCAGTGAGGGAGACAGGGGGTACAATGAGCAGTTCTTC. V is TRBV25-1 and J is TRBJ2-1, with TRBD1 matching 9 bases. There are 15 residues in the CDR3. The germline gives CDR1 MGHDK, CDR2 SYGVNS. V lost 3 bases to trimming and J lost 4 bases; unmatched junction nucleotides: 4.

The chain joins TRBV11-2 to TRBJ2-7, with TRBD2 as a possible D gene (6 bases). V lost 0 bases and J 3 bases, leaving 15 bases between the germline ends. This CDR3 has 16 residues. CDR1 and CDR2 from the germline V gene are SGHAT and FQNNGV. CDR3 nucleotides: TGTGCCAGCAGCTTAGATGGGGTAGCGGCAATCTACGAGCAGTACTTC. This sequence encodes CASSLDGVAAIYEQYF.

This chain connects TRBV7-8 to TRBJ1-3; D is unclear. The CDR3 spans 15 residues. Germline V CDR1 and CDR2: SGHVS, FQNEAQ. Trimming took 1 base from V and 0 from J, leaving 7 bases between them. DNA of the CDR3: TGTGCCAGCAGCTTAGAACAGTCCTCTGGAAACACCATATATTTT. This codes for CASSLEQSSGNTIYF.

The V and J genes are TRBV30 and TRBJ1-1; a weak D match, TRBD1 (5 bases). The CDR3 runs 13 residues. The germline gives CDR1 GTSNPN, CDR2 SVGIG (reference sequence). The V end lost 4 bases, the J end lost 5 bases, and 14 bases lay between the germline ends. CDR3 sequence: CAWKAGLVTEAFF. CDR3 DNA sequence: TGTGCCTGGAAGGCAGGGCTGGTAACTGAAGCTTTCTTT.

This chain links TRBV4-1 with TRBJ2-1; 12 bases map to TRBD2. The CDR3 runs to 15 residues. Trimming cost V 4 bases and J 8 bases; bases outside gene matches: 6. Germline CDR1 reads MGHRA; CDR2 reads YSYEKL. CDR3 region: CASSLSSGRDDEQFF. The CDR3, as DNA: TGCGCCAGCAGCCTCTCTAGCGGGAGGGACGATGAGCAGTTCTTC.

DNA of the CDR3: TGTGCCAGCAGGTTACAGGGATTCTCCTATAATTCACCCCTCCACTTT. It is translated as CASRLQGFSYNSPLHF. This sequence joins TRBV7-2 and TRBJ1-6; TRBD1 might be the D (6 bases). Per germline, CDR1 SGHTA and CDR2 FQGNSA. Trimming stripped 6 bases from V and 0 bases from J, with 12 bases between. The CDR3 totals 16 residues.

The chain is built from TRBV29-1 and TRBJ1-2, with 7 bases aligning to TRBD1. CDR1 is SQVTM, CDR2 ANQGSEA, per germline. CDR3 length: 14 amino acids. V lost 4 bases to trimming and J lost 0 bases; unmatched junction nucleotides: 5. The CDR3 loop reads CSVATDRSNYGYTF. In DNA form, the CDR3 reads TGCAGCGTTGCCACGGACAGGTCTAACTATGGCTACACCTTC.

The rearrangement joins TRBV4-1 to TRBJ2-1; maybe TRBD1 (6 bases). Deletions cut 0 bases from V and 1 base from J, with 13 bases between. Germline V gene lookup returns CDR1 MGHRA and CDR2 YSYEKL. The CDR3 has 17 residues. CDR3 coding DNA: TGCGCCAGCAGCCAAGACCGCAGGGGTAAGTCCTACAATGAGCAGTTCTTC. Translated: CASSQDRRGKSYNEQFF.

This clone was observed a handful of times. This specimen includes other DNA sequences encoding the same CDR3. The rearrangement links TRBV9 to TRBJ1-1; a weak D match, TRBD1 (6 bases). Germline V gives CDR1 SGDLS, CDR2 YYNGEE. Between the trimmed V and J ends, which lost 0 bases and 1 base, there was a span of 7 bases. This CDR3 spans 14 amino acids. Written as DNA, the CDR3 is TGTGCCAGCAGCGTAGGGGGACAGAACACTGAAGCTTTCTTT. Translated: CASSVGGQNTEAFF. Based on the CDR3 plus reference TRBV9 and TRBJ1-1, the full variable domain is DSGVTQTPKHLITATGQRVTLRCSPRSGDLSVYWYQQSLDQGLQFLIQYYNGEERAKGNILERFSAQQFPDLHSELNLSSLELGDSALYFCASSVGGQNTEAFFGQGTRLTVV.

With regard to this clone: A junction boundary mismatches the germline segment, possibly from a read error. The chain couples TRBV7-7 to TRBJ2-3; 10 bases fit TRBD1. CDR3 length: 15 amino acids. CDR1 and CDR2 from the germline V gene are SSHAT and FNYEAQ (reference sequence). This chain's CDR3 is CASSSGQGWSDTQYF. CDR3 nucleotides: TGTGCTAGCAGCTCGGGACAGGGGTGGTCAGATACGCAGTATTTT.

The chain employs TRBV10-3 and TRBJ2-3, with unresolved D. Trimming took 3 bases from V and 3 from J, leaving 7 bases between them. Germline lookup yields CDR1 ENHRY and CDR2 SYGVKD. The CDR3 covers 13 residues. CDR3 amino acids: CAISDVATDTQYF. Here the CDR3 DNA reads TGTGCCATCAGTGATGTAGCTACAGATACGCAGTATTTT.

The V and J genes are TRBV6-5 and TRBJ1-1; D gene ambiguous. CDR1 and CDR2 (germline): MNHEY, SVGAGI. The CDR3 length is 13 residues. V shed 2 bases and J shed 2 bases, with 6 bases lying between them. CDR3 nucleotides: TGTGCCAGCAGTTACACGAGAAACACTGAAGCTTTCTTT. Protein product: CASSYTRNTEAFF.

This chain's CDR3 is CASSLVSHSGSGNTIYF. CDR3 nucleotides: TGTGCCAGCAGCTTAGTTTCGCACAGTGGTTCTGGAAACACCATATATTTT. V usage is TRBV11-2 and J usage is TRBJ1-3; no reliable D call. V was shortened by 1 base and J by 1 base, with 14 bases between the two germline ends. In germline, CDR1 is SGHAT, CDR2 FQNNGV. The CDR3 runs 17 residues.

The chain has TRBV7-2 and TRBJ2-7; 9 nucleotides match TRBD2. Germline V gene sequence: CDR1 SGHTA, CDR2 FQGNSA. The CDR3 length is 17 residues. The trim removed 4 bases at V and 3 bases at J, leaving 13 bases unmatched. CDR3 DNA sequence: TGTGCCAGCAGCTCCCCTGGGACTAGCTCCCACCACTACGAGCAGTACTTC. Residues: CASSSPGTSSHHYEQYF.

V is TRBV6-5 and J is TRBJ2-5, with 7 bases aligning to TRBD1. The germline V gene encodes CDR1 MNHEY and CDR2 SVGAGI. This CDR3 has 14 residues. Trimming took 2 bases from V and 2 from J; bases not matched to a gene: 2. CDR3 amino acids: CASSYGTEQETQYF. The CDR3 DNA reads as TGTGCCAGCAGTTACGGGACAGAACAAGAGACCCAGTACTTC.

The chain is built from TRBV2 and TRBJ2-7; 8 bases are shared with TRBD1. The CDR3 covers 15 residues. The germline CDR1 and CDR2 sequences are SNHLY and FYNNEI. V lost 10 bases, J lost 2 bases, and 13 bases stayed unmatched. In DNA form, the CDR3 reads TGTGCCAACAATGGGTGGGGACAGGCGACCTACGAGCAGTACTTC. As protein: CANNGWGQATYEQYF.